This TCR beta chain emerged from a study of patients and donors after allogeneic stem cell transplantation. Each CDR3 protein gets one entry after TCRdb re-called the RT-PCR reads with MiXCR. This repertoire shows approximately 200,000 distinct CDR3 sequences, 40% to 45% found once; its top ten account for about 35%. This clonotype was seen once. Sequencing was carried out using blood, either unsorted or a sorted T cell fraction (not recorded which). This clonotype was sampled from a human donor who was either an allogeneic HSCT recipient or a stem cell or donor lymphocyte infusion donor (not recorded which). It is not recorded whose cells these are; they may come from a transplant donor.

In DNA, the CDR3 is TGTGCCAGCAGCGTCCGCCCGAATGAAAGGCACGAGCAGTACTTC. Protein: CASSVRPNERHEQYF. The chain combines TRBV3-1 with TRBJ2-7; no reliable D call. V gave up 5 bases and J gave up 5 bases, with 19 bases separating them. Germline V gives CDR1 LGHDT, CDR2 YNNKEL (reference sequence). The CDR3 runs to 15 residues.